The next 14 T cell receptor beta chains were all read from a single sample in a study of blood T cell repertoires in COVID-19 (dated by TCRdb to the early 2020s). The library relied on the immunoSEQ multiplex PCR assay. In TCRdb, the immuneACCESS table is reduced to in-frame sequences with V and J assigned. These tables do not hold every clone; where another copy was compared, an unresolved V gene accounts for under half, and the others remain unexplained. The sample table holds about 480,000 clones, of which approximately 92% were seen once. The biggest ten clones account for over 0.7% of the sample. What was sequenced was peripheral blood. The origin of the receptors is a man aged 18 to 30 with COVID-19, enrolled during active disease.

The CDR3 spells CASSRTENSPLHF. CDR3 DNA sequence: TGTGCCAGCAGCCGGACAGAAAATTCACCCCTCCACTTT. V is TRBV11-2 and J is TRBJ1-6; TRBD1 is a possible D gene (6 bases). Trimming left V 5 bases short and J 7 bases short, with 9 bases between. The CDR3 is 13 residues long. Germline CDR1 and CDR2: SGHAT and FQNNGV.

For this clone: Other DNA sequences from this sample encode an identical CDR3 as well. The chain employs TRBV2 and TRBJ2-7; D might be TRBD2 (5 bases). The CDR3 covers 11 residues. Germline V gene sequence: CDR1 SNHLY, CDR2 FYNNEI. V gave up 6 bases and J gave up 2 bases, with 5 bases separating them. The CDR3 reads CASSGAYEQYF. The CDR3 DNA is TGTGCCAGCAGCGGGGCCTACGAGCAGTACTTC.

The V gene is TRBV5-1, the J gene TRBJ2-1; 12 positions agree with TRBD2. Germline values: CDR1 SGHRS, CDR2 YFSETQ. This CDR3 spans 16 amino acids. V was pared by 4 bases and J by 9 bases, with 11 bases of the junction left unmatched. CDR3 in DNA: TGCGCCAGCAGCCCGAATGTACTAGCGGGAGGCGGTGAGCAGTTCTTC. It translates to CASSPNVLAGGGEQFF.

The chain recombines TRBV19 with TRBJ2-1; TRBD2 matches 7 bases. CDR1 is LNHDA and CDR2 is SQIVND in the germline V gene (reference sequence). CDR3 length equals 17 residues. V was pared by 6 bases and J by 0 bases, with 11 bases of the junction left unmatched. For the CDR3, the DNA is TGTGCCAGTAGCGCGAGCAGCGGGGAGTTCTCCTACAATGAGCAGTTCTTC. It specifies CASSASSGEFSYNEQFF.

The V gene is TRBV6-5, the J gene TRBJ2-5, with no clear D. V dropped 7 bases and J dropped 4 bases, with 4 bases sitting between them. CDR3 length: 10 residues. Looked up from germline, CDR1 is MNHEY and CDR2 is SVGAGI. This CDR3 is CASTGETQYF. DNA for the CDR3: TGTGCCAGCACAGGAGAGACCCAGTACTTC.

The gene calls are TRBV11-2 and TRBJ2-7; 8 nucleotides agree with TRBD1. CDR3 length: 12 amino acids. CDR1 is SGHAT, CDR2 FQNNGV, per germline. The junction had 3 bases not matched to a gene; V was cut back by 5 bases and J by 6 bases. The CDR3 DNA sequence: TGTGCCAGCAGCAGGACAGGGTCCGAGCAGTACTTC. Protein sequence: CASSRTGSEQYF.

The gene calls are TRBV7-3 and TRBJ2-3; 7 nucleotides match TRBD1. V lost 6 bases to trimming and J lost 2 bases; unmatched junction nucleotides: 5. CDR1 is SGHTA and CDR2 is FQGTGA in the germline V gene. The CDR3 runs 14 residues. The DNA for the CDR3 is TGTGCCAGCAGTTTGGGACAGACCACAGATACGCAGTATTTT. It translates to CASSLGQTTDTQYF.

The rearrangement joins TRBV2 to TRBJ2-5; 7 bases match TRBD1. J was trimmed by 5 bases and V by 8 bases; bases with no gene match: 14. The germline CDR1 and CDR2 sequences are SNHLY and FYNNEI. This CDR3 spans 15 amino acids. The CDR3 bases are TGTGCCAGCGGGGGAAACAGGGGTCTTGGGGAGACCCAGTACTTC. Its protein product is CASGGNRGLGETQYF.

The chain has TRBV19 and TRBJ1-2; 9 bases agree with TRBD1. This CDR3 spans 12 amino acids. Trimming cost V 9 bases and J 7 bases; bases outside gene matches: 6. Germline V gene sequence: CDR1 LNHDA, CDR2 SQIVND (reference sequence). The CDR3 region has the DNA TGTGCCAGCAAACAGGGGGCAGGTGGCTACACCTTC. It specifies CASKQGAGGYTF. Full variable domain (missing parts from reference TRBV19 and TRBJ1-2): DGGITQSPKYLFRKEGQNVTLSCEQNLNHDAMYWYRQDPGQGLRLIYYSQIVNDFQKGDIAEGYSVSREKKESFPLTVTSAQKNPTAFYLCASKQGAGGYTFGSGTRLTVV.

A few counts support this clone. The chain couples TRBV2 to TRBJ2-7; no reliable D call. The CDR3 runs to 12 residues. Germline CDR1 is SNHLY and CDR2 is FYNNEI. The V gene lost 4 bases and the J gene lost 1 base, with 5 bases spanning the gap. In nucleotides, the CDR3 is TGTGCCAGCAGTGGTATATCCTACGAGCAGTACTTC. Protein product: CASSGISYEQYF.

The gene calls are TRBV6-1 and TRBJ2-7, with 7 bases fitting TRBD1. This CDR3 is built from 15 residues. Germline values: CDR1 MNHNS, CDR2 SASEGT. With 2 bases clipped from V and 2 bases from J, the junction kept 6 bases outside the gene matches. CDR3 loop: CASSELRDSPYEQYF. In DNA, the CDR3 is TGTGCCAGCAGTGAACTCCGGGACAGCCCCTACGAGCAGTACTTC.

V usage is TRBV29-1 and J usage is TRBJ2-5; 14 bases line up with TRBD2. Trimming cost V 5 bases and J 0 bases; bases outside gene matches: 5. This CDR3 region has 16 residues. Germline lookup yields CDR1 SQVTM and CDR2 ANQGSEA. CDR3 loop: CSVWTSGRTYQETQYF. For the CDR3, the DNA is TGCAGCGTTTGGACTAGCGGGAGGACGTACCAAGAGACCCAGTACTTC.

The chain employs TRBV11-2 and TRBJ2-5; 7 nucleotides agree with TRBD1. This CDR3 is built from 14 residues. The germline V gene has CDR1 SGHAT and CDR2 FQNNGV. Trimming cost V 1 base and J 8 bases; bases outside gene matches: 7. CDR3 sequence reads: CASSLAGTEGTQYF. DNA of the CDR3: TGTGCCAGCAGCTTAGCCGGGACAGAAGGTACCCAGTACTTC.

The chain carries TRBV7-9 and TRBJ2-1, with TRBD1 matching 12 bases. Germline CDR1 is SEHNR and CDR2 is FQNEAQ (reference sequence). The CDR3 consists of 14 residues. After removal of 4 bases from V and 9 bases from J, the junction contained 4 bases not matched to a gene. This chain's CDR3 is CASSWDRGRIEQFF. As DNA, the CDR3 is TGTGCCAGCAGCTGGGACAGGGGGCGAATTGAGCAGTTCTTC.